The rows below give T cell receptor beta chains drawn from one sample of a study of blood T cell repertoires in COVID-19. Sequenced by immunoSEQ multiplex PCR; TCRdb stores in-frame clones only, minus some. The repertoire has about 190,000 clones, more than 65% of them found once; the top ten carry roughly a sixth. Sequencing was carried out using PBMCs or T cells enriched from blood (not recorded which). These receptors originate from a woman aged 50 to 60 with acute COVID-19. The CDR3 runs from the conserved cysteine through the conserved F or W. Fields, in order: clone size, J gene, V gene, D gene, CDR3 DNA, CDR3 protein. A D gene is named only where the DNA matches it firmly. Size is omitted from some rows. Given values are once, few, many or a class for expanded clones.

clone size: NA; J gene: TRBJ1-1; V gene: TRBV30; D gene: TRBD1; CDR3 DNA: TGTGCCTGGTCGCACGGACAGGGAAGAGTTGAAGCTTTCTTT; CDR3 protein: CAWSHGQGRVEAFF
clone size: NA; J gene: TRBJ1-1; V gene: TRBV11-2; D gene: NA; CDR3 DNA: TGTGCCAGCAGCTCCGGACTTGTGAACACTGAAGCTTTCTTT; CDR3 protein: CASSSGLVNTEAFF
clone size: NA; J gene: TRBJ1-4; V gene: TRBV28; D gene: NA; CDR3 DNA: TGTGCCAGCAGTTTGGGCGGGCTTAATGAAAAACTGTTTTTT; CDR3 protein: CASSLGGLNEKLFF
clone size: once; J gene: TRBJ1-5; V gene: TRBV28; D gene: NA; CDR3 DNA: TGTGCCAGCAGTTTGTTCAGGGTCAATCAGCCCCAGCATTTT; CDR3 protein: CASSLFRVNQPQHF
clone size: NA; J gene: TRBJ1-1; V gene: TRBV3-1/TRBV3-2; D gene: NA; CDR3 DNA: TGTGCCAGCAGCCCGTGGACAGCGGGGACAGAAGCTTTCTTT; CDR3 protein: CASSPWTAGTEAFF
clone size: once; J gene: TRBJ1-4; V gene: TRBV30; D gene: TRBD1; CDR3 DNA: TGTGCCTGGAGTTGGACAGGGAATGAAAAACTGTTTTTT; CDR3 protein: CAWSWTGNEKLFF
clone size: NA; J gene: TRBJ2-2; V gene: TRBV7-8; D gene: NA; CDR3 DNA: TGTGCCAGCAGCCCAGGGGCCGCAACGAACACCGGGGAGCTGTTTTTT; CDR3 protein: CASSPGAATNTGELFF
clone size: NA; J gene: TRBJ1-4; V gene: TRBV19; D gene: NA; CDR3 DNA: TGTGCCAGCGCCGGGGGGGTTAAGGGGTTCGGCTCACTGTTTTTT; CDR3 protein: CASAGGVKGFGSLFF
clone size: few; J gene: TRBJ2-1; V gene: TRBV6-5; D gene: TRBD1; CDR3 DNA: TGTGCCAGCACTGGACAGGGGTTGAATGAGCAGTTCTTC; CDR3 protein: CASTGQGLNEQFF
clone size: NA; J gene: TRBJ1-5; V gene: TRBV7-6; D gene: TRBD1; CDR3 DNA: TGTGCCAGCAGCTCGGGACAGGATAGCAATCAGCCCCAGCATTTT; CDR3 protein: CASSSGQDSNQPQHF
clone size: NA; J gene: TRBJ1-6; V gene: TRBV4-3; D gene: NA; CDR3 DNA: TGCGCCAGCAGCCAAGATCTGGGGCGTTCACCCCTCCACTTT; CDR3 protein: CASSQDLGRSPLHF
clone size: NA; J gene: TRBJ1-1; V gene: TRBV4-3; D gene: NA; CDR3 DNA: TGCGCCAGCAGCCTGGGGGCGAACACTGAAGCTTTCTTT; CDR3 protein: CASSLGANTEAFF
clone size: once; J gene: TRBJ1-3; V gene: TRBV25-1; D gene: TRBD1; CDR3 DNA: TGTGCCAGCAGTGCCGGGACAGGCTCTGGAAACACCATATATTTT; CDR3 protein: CASSAGTGSGNTIYF
clone size: NA; J gene: TRBJ1-3; V gene: TRBV18; D gene: NA; CDR3 DNA: TGTGCCAGCTCACCTGAGACCAGGCTCCGCTCTGGAAACACCATATATTTT; CDR3 protein: CASSPETRLRSGNTIYF
clone size: NA; J gene: TRBJ2-5; V gene: TRBV9; D gene: NA; CDR3 DNA: TGTGCCAGCAGCTCCAGGACATTCGACGAGACCCAGTACTTC; CDR3 protein: CASSSRTFDETQYF
clone size: many; J gene: TRBJ1-5; V gene: TRBV6-1; D gene: NA; CDR3 DNA: TGTGCCAGCAGTGAAGCGCTCCCCAGGGATCAGCCCCAGCATTTT; CDR3 protein: CASSEALPRDQPQHF
clone size: NA; J gene: TRBJ2-6; V gene: TRBV24-1; D gene: TRBD1; CDR3 DNA: TGTGCCACCAGTAAGACAGGGGCCGGGGCCAACGTCCTGACTTTC; CDR3 protein: CATSKTGAGANVLTF
clone size: NA; J gene: TRBJ1-2; V gene: TRBV5-4; D gene: TRBD1; CDR3 DNA: TGTGCCAGCAGCTTGGCAGGGGACAGACTCTATGGCTACACCTTC; CDR3 protein: CASSLAGDRLYGYTF
clone size: NA; J gene: TRBJ2-1; V gene: TRBV12-3/TRBV12-4; D gene: NA; CDR3 DNA: TGTGCCAGCAGTTCCTTGGGGGCTGGTGAGCAGTTCTTC; CDR3 protein: CASSSLGAGEQFF
clone size: NA; J gene: TRBJ2-1; V gene: TRBV10-3; D gene: NA; CDR3 DNA: TGTGCCATCAGTGAGTCGGGAGAGTCTTCCTACAATGAGCAGTTCTTC; CDR3 protein: CAISESGESSYNEQFF
clone size: NA; J gene: TRBJ1-6; V gene: TRBV3-1/TRBV3-2; D gene: NA; CDR3 DNA: TGTGCCAGCAGCCAAGGCGTGGCCCAGCGTTCACCCCTCCACTTT; CDR3 protein: CASSQGVAQRSPLHF
clone size: once; J gene: TRBJ2-5; V gene: TRBV7-9; D gene: TRBD2; CDR3 DNA: TGTGCCAGCAGCTCTAGCGGGGGGTTCCAAGAGACCCAGTACTTC; CDR3 protein: CASSSSGGFQETQYF
clone size: NA; J gene: TRBJ1-6; V gene: TRBV4-1; D gene: TRBD1; CDR3 DNA: TGCGCCAGCAGCCAAGGAATCGACAGGGGAGATTCACCCCTCCACTTT; CDR3 protein: CASSQGIDRGDSPLHF
clone size: NA; J gene: TRBJ2-3; V gene: TRBV6-5; D gene: TRBD1; CDR3 DNA: TGTGCCAGCAGCGGACAGGGGGCCACAGATACGCAGTATTTT; CDR3 protein: CASSGQGATDTQYF
clone size: NA; J gene: TRBJ1-2; V gene: TRBV6-5; D gene: NA; CDR3 DNA: TGTGCCAGCAGCAGGACAACGAACTATGGCTACACCTTC; CDR3 protein: CASSRTTNYGYTF
clone size: few; J gene: TRBJ2-2; V gene: TRBV14; D gene: TRBD1; CDR3 DNA: TGTGCCAGCAGCCGATGGACAGGGGTGAACACCGGGGAGCTGTTTTTT; CDR3 protein: CASSRWTGVNTGELFF
clone size: many; J gene: TRBJ2-1; V gene: TRBV9; D gene: NA; CDR3 DNA: TGTGCCAGCAGCGCAACCTCGAGTCGGAATGAGCAGTTCTTC; CDR3 protein: CASSATSSRNEQFF
clone size: NA; J gene: TRBJ1-4; V gene: TRBV7-8; D gene: NA; CDR3 DNA: TGTGCCAGCACCCGTGGAGGTGAAAAACTGTTTTTT; CDR3 protein: CASTRGGEKLFF
clone size: NA; J gene: TRBJ2-3; V gene: TRBV7-2; D gene: TRBD2; CDR3 DNA: TGTGCCAGCAGCTTAGCGGGTGGGCTAGCGGGGCCCCCGTATTTT; CDR3 protein: CASSLAGGLAGPPYF